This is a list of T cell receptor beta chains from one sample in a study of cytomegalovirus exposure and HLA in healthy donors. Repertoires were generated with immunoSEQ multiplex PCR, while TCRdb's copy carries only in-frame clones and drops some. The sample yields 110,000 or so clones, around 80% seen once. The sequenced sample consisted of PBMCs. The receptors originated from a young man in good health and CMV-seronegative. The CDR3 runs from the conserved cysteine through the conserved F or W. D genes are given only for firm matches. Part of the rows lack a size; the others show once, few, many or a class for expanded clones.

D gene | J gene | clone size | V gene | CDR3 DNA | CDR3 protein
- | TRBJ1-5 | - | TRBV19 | TGTGCCAGTAGTTCAGGGTGGGAATCATATAGCAATCAGCCCCAGCATTTT | CASSSGWESYSNQPQHF
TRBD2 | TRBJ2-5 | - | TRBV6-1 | TGTGCCAGCAGCCCGGGACTAGTAAGAGGGACCCAGTACTTC | CASSPGLVRGTQYF
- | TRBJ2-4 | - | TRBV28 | TGTGCCAGCAGTCCATCCCAGGGGCAAAATGGGTACTTC | CASSPSQGQNGYF
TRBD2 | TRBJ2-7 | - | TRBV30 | TGTGCCTGGAGTGTATGGCTAGCGGGAGCTCCCTACGAGCAGTACTTC | CAWSVWLAGAPYEQYF
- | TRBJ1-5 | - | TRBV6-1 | TGTGCCAGCAGCTCGACACCGAATCAGCCCCAGCATTTT | CASSSTPNQPQHF
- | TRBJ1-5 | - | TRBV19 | TGTGCCAGTACCCCGGACAGCGACTATAGCAATCAGCCCCAGCATTTT | CASTPDSDYSNQPQHF
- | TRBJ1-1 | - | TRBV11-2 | TGTGCCAGCAGCCCGCGGGGTGGTTGGACTGAAGCTTTCTTT | CASSPRGGWTEAFF
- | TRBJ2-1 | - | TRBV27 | TGTGCCAGCAGTCCTCATCCCAGCGGCATCTACAATGAGCAGTTCTTC | CASSPHPSGIYNEQFF
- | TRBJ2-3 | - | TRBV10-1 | TGCGCCAGCAGTGATGCAGCGGCAGCCGCGGTGGATACGCAGTATTTT | CASSDAAAAAVDTQYF
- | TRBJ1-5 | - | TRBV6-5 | TGTGCCAGCAGTCAGGGGTTCAATCAGCCCCAGCATTTT | CASSQGFNQPQHF
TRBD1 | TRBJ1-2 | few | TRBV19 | TGTGCCAGTAGTATCGACAGGGGTTCGGGCTACACCTTC | CASSIDRGSGYTF
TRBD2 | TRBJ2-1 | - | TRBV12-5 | TGTGCTAGTGGTCCCAGGGCTAGCGGCCCGAGCTCCTACAATGAGCAGTTCTTC | CASGPRASGPSSYNEQFF
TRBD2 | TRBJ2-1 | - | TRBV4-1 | TGCGCCAGCAGCTCGCTAGCGGTCCTTTCACACAATGAGCAGTTCTTC | CASSSLAVLSHNEQFF
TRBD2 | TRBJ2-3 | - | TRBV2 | TGTGCCAGCAGTATTCAGACTAGCGGGGGACCCTCCACAGATACGCAGTATTTT | CASSIQTSGGPSTDTQYF
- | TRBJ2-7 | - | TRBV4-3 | TGCGCCAGCAGCCAAGATCAGGGCTACGAGCAGTACTTC | CASSQDQGYEQYF
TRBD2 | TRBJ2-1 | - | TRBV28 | TGTGCCAGCAGTTCGCCCGGACTAGGCGCCTACAATGAGCAGTTCTTC | CASSSPGLGAYNEQFF
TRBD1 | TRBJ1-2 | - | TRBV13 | TGTGCCAGCAGCTTATCGGGACAGGGGGATCATGGCTACACCTTC | CASSLSGQGDHGYTF
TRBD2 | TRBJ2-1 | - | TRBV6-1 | TGTGCCAGCAGTGAAGGGTTAGCGGGAGTCAATGAGCAGTTCTTC | CASSEGLAGVNEQFF
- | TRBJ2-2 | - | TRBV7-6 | TGTGCCAGCAGCCCCCACAGGGGAGGGAACACCGGGGAGCTGTTTTTT | CASSPHRGGNTGELFF
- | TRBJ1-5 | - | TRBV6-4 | TGTGCCAGCAGTGACAGGGAGAATCAGCCCCAGCATTTT | CASSDRENQPQHF
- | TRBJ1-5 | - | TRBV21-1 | TGTGCCAGCAGTTTCCCCAGGATGAAGCCACAGCCCCAGCATTTT | CASSFPRMKPQPQHF
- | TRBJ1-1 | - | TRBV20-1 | TGCAGCGCCCGTAGTGACACTGAAGCTTTCTTT | CSARSDTEAFF